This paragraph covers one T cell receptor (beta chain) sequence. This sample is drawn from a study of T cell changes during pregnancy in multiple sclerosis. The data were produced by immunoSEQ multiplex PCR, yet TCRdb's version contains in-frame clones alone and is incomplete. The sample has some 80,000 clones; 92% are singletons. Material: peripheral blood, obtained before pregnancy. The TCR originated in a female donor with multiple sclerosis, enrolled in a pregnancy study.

The CDR3 nucleotides read TGCGCCAGCGCACCGACTCGCTCTGGGGCCAACGTCCTGACTTTC. This gives the protein CASAPTRSGANVLTF. This chain connects TRBV5-1 to TRBJ2-6; D unresolved. This CDR3 spans 15 amino acids. CDR1 and CDR2 from the germline V gene are SGHRS and YFSETQ. Trimming stripped 7 bases from V and 0 bases from J, with 11 bases between.